These T cell receptor beta chains were read from a single sample in a study of T-cell reconstitution after alpha-beta-depleted transplantation in children. TCRdb used MiXCR to reprocess the PCR reads, holding one entry per CDR3 protein. Of 420,000 or so distinct CDR3 sequences in the sample, approximately 10% were seen once. The specimen was PBMCs from the stem cell graft donor, collected from the stem cell graft. These TCRs come from a human donor who donated a stem cell graft to a child with acute myeloid leukemia. CDR3s include the opening cysteine and the closing phenylalanine or tryptophan. D genes are given only for firm matches. A row's size may be missing; if present it is once, few, many or a size class.

TRBV20-1,TRBD1,few,TRBJ1-5,TGCTGTGCTAGGTTACAAACAGGGGTGGGCAATCAGCCCCAGCATTTT,CCARLQTGVGNQPQHF
TRBV4-3,TRBD2,few,TRBJ2-7,TGCGCCAGCAGCCAAGATGCGGGAGTCAACGAGCAGTACTTC,CASSQDAGVNEQYF
TRBV18,NA,NA,TRBJ2-5,TGTGCCAGCTCACCACGATCCTCGAGGCTGGGGGAGACCCAGTACTTC,CASSPRSSRLGETQYF
TRBV5-1,NA,many,TRBJ1-4,TGCGCCAGCAGCCCGACAGGTCGCGAAAATGAAAAACTGTTTTTT,CASSPTGRENEKLFF
TRBV11-2,NA,NA,TRBJ1-2,TGTGTCAGCAGCCCCCTCCGGGACCTCTATGGCTACACCTTC,CVSSPLRDLYGYTF
TRBV11-2,NA,NA,TRBJ1-1,TGTGCCAGCAGCTTGATGGGGCGAGGCACTGAAGCTTTCTTT,CASSLMGRGTEAFF
TRBV5-1,NA,NA,TRBJ2-2,TGCGCCAGCAGCTTGAAACTGATTCGTGGCACCGGGGAGCTGTTTTTT,CASSLKLIRGTGELFF
TRBV12-3/TRBV12-4,NA,many,TRBJ2-5,TGTGCCAGCAGAGACTCCGGGAGAGGGGAGACCCAGTACTTC,CASRDSGRGETQYF
TRBV7-4,NA,NA,TRBJ1-1,TGTGCCTGCACCCCGCTCGGAGGGGGGAACACTGAAGCTTTCTTT,CACTPLGGGNTEAFF
TRBV25-1,TRBD1,NA,TRBJ2-4,TGTGCCAGCAGTGACGGACAGGGGAGAGCCAAAAACATTCAGTACTTC,CASSDGQGRAKNIQYF
TRBV10-1,NA,NA,TRBJ2-1,TGCGCCAGCAGTGAGGGGCTTGGGCCCCACAATGAGCAGTTCTTC,CASSEGLGPHNEQFF
TRBV7-2,TRBD1,few,TRBJ1-6,TGTGCCAGCAGCTTAAAGGGGGCTAATTCACCCCTCCACTTT,CASSLKGANSPLHF